A single TCR beta chain is shown here with its context. The record originates from a study of CXCR3-negative and CXCR3-positive naive CD8 T cells. Every subset of CD8+ T cells was sorted in triplicate at approximately 300,000 cells each. Naive CD8+ T cells showed a CD45RO-CCR7+CD27+CD95- phenotype. Libraries of TRB cDNA were made by 5' RACE and carried UMIs. After re-calling the 5' RACE reads, TCRdb lists one entry per CDR3 protein, DNA absent. This specimen shows about 62,000 distinct CDR3 sequences; the ten leading clones hold 4.3%. The CDR3 has 14 residues. The source material was naive CXCR3- CD8+ T cells from blood. Subset defined: CD45RO-CCR7+CD27+CD95- naive CD8+ T cells lacking CXCR3 (TNR3-). The rearrangement joins TRBV6-7 to TRBJ2-7; as DNA is missing, the TRBD1 call by TCRdb cannot be tested. TRBV6-7 is marked as an open reading frame, function uncertain. The origin of this receptor is a human donor in good health. Some clones in this sample may be carry-over from other donors' samples. The CDR3 is CASSYPRDRVRQYF.